Reported below is one T cell receptor beta chain. The antigen is unknown. PCR primers comprised 60 Vbeta and 13 Jbeta primers. Generated by immunoSEQ multiplex PCR, the TCRdb table keeps only in-frame clones and is missing some. The sample shows about 95,000 clones, roughly four fifths of them seen only once. The data derive from a study of cytomegalovirus exposure and HLA in healthy donors. The study's findings and limits: Clonal expansion was found to be greater in HLA-associated TCR beta chains than in equally common others in a later analysis. Indistinguishable V segments such as TRBV6-2 and TRBV6-3 were excluded.

Healthy bone marrow donors made up the cohort. Unrecorded immune exposures were likely, despite nominal health at sampling. Germline trimming cut 6 bases from V and 8 bases from J; bases unmatched to any gene: 9. This CDR3 contains 14 residues. CDR1 and CDR2 (germline): SNHLY, FYNNEI. The chain links TRBV2 to TRBJ1-2, with 10 nucleotides matching TRBD1. Source material: PBMCs. The receptor was isolated from a man aged 25 to 45 in good health and CMV-seropositive. The CDR3 region is CASRPGQGRGGYTF. In DNA form, the CDR3 reads TGTGCCAGCAGACCGGGACAGGGGAGAGGGGGCTACACCTTC.